Listed below are T cell receptor beta chains from one sample, sequenced in a study of T cell repertoires in cytomegalovirus infection. TCRdb reprocessed the reads via MiXCR and lists one record per CDR3 protein. The data contain fewer than 250,000 distinct CDR3 sequences, about 12% of them singletons. Sequences were obtained from PBMCs. The origin of the receptors is a human donor in good health (CMV status not recorded). Some clones in this sample may be carry-over from other donors' samples. Each CDR3 is given with its conserved first and last residue. A D gene is named only where the DNA matches it firmly. The size of a clone is reported for some rows only, either as once, few or many, or as a class for expanded clones.

size: few
D: -
J: TRBJ1-5
V: TRBV7-9
DNA: TGTGCCAGCAGCTTAGAAAGCGATCGAGGGCCCCAGCATTTT
CDR3: CASSLESDRGPQHF

size: many
D: -
J: TRBJ2-7
V: TRBV7-2
DNA: TGTGCCAGCAGCTTAATCCAGGGGTCCTACGAGCAGTACTTC
CDR3: CASSLIQGSYEQYF

size: many
D: -
J: TRBJ2-7
V: TRBV27
DNA: TGTGCCAGCAGTTTATCGTGGTGGGAGCAGTACTTC
CDR3: CASSLSWWEQYF

size: many
D: -
J: TRBJ2-7
V: TRBV6-1
DNA: TGTGCCAGCAGTCGACCAAGGGTGGATTCCTACGAGCAGTACTTC
CDR3: CASSRPRVDSYEQYF

size: -
D: TRBD1
J: TRBJ2-7
V: TRBV19
DNA: TGTGCCAGTAGTATCAGGGACAGTTCCTACGAGCAGTACTTC
CDR3: CASSIRDSSYEQYF

size: many
D: TRBD2
J: TRBJ2-5
V: TRBV7-2
DNA: TGTGCCAGCAGCTCGGGACTAGCGGGAGGAGAGACCCAGTACTTC
CDR3: CASSSGLAGGETQYF

size: few
D: TRBD1
J: TRBJ2-7
V: TRBV5-1
DNA: TGCGCCAGCAGCTTGGAGGTGACAGGGGGCGCAAGGTCCTACGAGCAGTACTTC
CDR3: CASSLEVTGGARSYEQYF

size: -
D: TRBD2
J: TRBJ2-7
V: TRBV20-1
DNA: TGCAGTGCTAGAGCTAGCGGGAGTAGAAACGAGCAGTACTTC
CDR3: CSARASGSRNEQYF

size: many
D: TRBD2
J: TRBJ2-1
V: TRBV2
DNA: TGTGCCAGCAGGAGGAGTCCGGCAACACCCGGGGGGAATGAGCAGTTCTTC
CDR3: CASRRSPATPGGNEQFF

size: -
D: -
J: TRBJ2-6
V: TRBV29-1
DNA: TGCAGCGTTGGGAGGACCGGGGCCAACGTCCTGACTTTC
CDR3: CSVGRTGANVLTF

size: -
D: TRBD1
J: TRBJ2-7
V: TRBV27
DNA: TGTGCCAGCAGCCCACAGGGGCTCTACGAGCAGTACTTC
CDR3: CASSPQGLYEQYF

size: many
D: -
J: TRBJ1-1
V: TRBV19
DNA: TGTGCCAGTAGTATAACCGGGGTAGGGAGCACTGAAGCTTTCTTT
CDR3: CASSITGVGSTEAFF

size: many
D: TRBD1
J: TRBJ1-5
V: TRBV19
DNA: TGTGCCAGCAACCCTCGGGACAGGGGGCATCAGCCCCAGCATTTT
CDR3: CASNPRDRGHQPQHF

size: many
D: -
J: TRBJ2-1
V: TRBV7-8
DNA: TGTGCCAGCAGCTTATATCGGCAGGGCAATGAGCAGTTCTTC
CDR3: CASSLYRQGNEQFF

size: -
D: -
J: TRBJ2-1
V: TRBV24-1
DNA: TGTGCCACCAGTGATTTGTCGAAAAAGGGTGGGGATTACAATGAGCAGTTCTTC
CDR3: CATSDLSKKGGDYNEQFF

size: few
D: -
J: TRBJ1-2
V: TRBV3-1
DNA: TGTGCCAGCAGCCAAGGCCTTGGCTACACCTTC
CDR3: CASSQGLGYTF

size: many
D: TRBD2
J: TRBJ2-3
V: TRBV10-3
DNA: TGTGCCATCAGTGACGGCGGGGGGGGCACAGATACGCAGTATTTT
CDR3: CAISDGGGGTDTQYF

size: many
D: -
J: TRBJ1-3
V: TRBV7-2
DNA: TGTGCCAGCAGCTTAGGAGCAGGGCCGGGAAACACCATATATTTT
CDR3: CASSLGAGPGNTIYF

size: many
D: TRBD1
J: TRBJ2-2
V: TRBV6-5
DNA: TGTGCCAGCAGTTACTCAAAGGACAGGGAGAACACCGGGGAGCTGTTTTTT
CDR3: CASSYSKDRENTGELFF

size: -
D: -
J: TRBJ2-3
V: TRBV14
DNA: TGTGCCAGCAGCCAAGGGGTTTATGATACGCAGTATTTT
CDR3: CASSQGVYDTQYF

size: many
D: -
J: TRBJ1-2
V: TRBV28
DNA: TGTGCCAGCAGTTTGAAAAGACTGCGGGCTGGCTACACCTTC
CDR3: CASSLKRLRAGYTF

size: -
D: -
J: TRBJ1-2
V: TRBV11-3
DNA: TGTGCCAGCAGCTTAGACGCCAGCCGGTTTAACTATGGCTACACCTTC
CDR3: CASSLDASRFNYGYTF